These T cell receptor beta chains were read from a single sample in a study of a mutant IDH1 vaccine in newly diagnosed glioma. No antigen has been identified for these receptors. Repertoires were generated with immunoSEQ multiplex PCR, while TCRdb's copy carries only in-frame clones and drops some. The top ten hold about 31% of the sample, which has about 26,000 clones, over 80% seen once. The sample in question was PBMCs, obtained from a glioma patient whose treatment included an IDH1 peptide vaccine. These TCRs come from a man aged 30 to 45 with glioma. Each CDR3 is given with its conserved first and last residue. Fields, in order: CDR3 DNA, CDR3 protein, V gene, D gene, J gene, clone size. The D gene is left open where the match is weak. Where a row states a size, it is once, few, many or the class of an expanded clone; other rows omit it.

TGCGCCAGCAGCTTGGTCCTACGACAGGGGGCGAGAGGTGGCTACACCTTC	CASSLVLRQGARGGYTF	TRBV5-1	TRBD1	TRBJ1-2	-
TGCGCCAGCAGCCAAAAAGCGGGGGCCTCCTACGAGCAGTACTTC	CASSQKAGASYEQYF	TRBV5-1	TRBD2	TRBJ2-7	-
TGTGCCAGCAGGGAGGTTTTTGCGAACACCGGGGAGCTGTTTTTT	CASREVFANTGELFF	TRBV2	-	TRBJ2-2	-
TGTGCCTGGAGAGAAGGGGCGATGAGGGGCTATGGCTACACCTTC	CAWREGAMRGYGYTF	TRBV30	-	TRBJ1-2	-
TGTGCCAGCAGTCCCGGGACAGGAGTCTATGGCTACACCTTC	CASSPGTGVYGYTF	TRBV28	TRBD1	TRBJ1-2	-
TGTGCCAGCAGCTTGAGACTTGGTACTGAAGCTTTCTTT	CASSLRLGTEAFF	TRBV7-6	-	TRBJ1-1	medium-sized
TGTGCCAGCAGCGCAGGGACAGGGCGGCCACTGGGAGGCTACACCTTC	CASSAGTGRPLGGYTF	TRBV7-9	TRBD1	TRBJ1-2	-
TGTGCCAGCAGTCCACTCCGGGACACGGGTTTCACCTTC	CASSPLRDTGFTF	TRBV2	-	TRBJ1-2	-
TGTGCCAGCAGCTTAGTTAGCGGGGGGTTCACAGATACGCAGTATTTT	CASSLVSGGFTDTQYF	TRBV7-8	TRBD2	TRBJ2-3	-
TGTGCCAGCAGTGAAGGAGGGGTGAGCTATGGCTACACCTTC	CASSEGGVSYGYTF	TRBV2	-	TRBJ1-2	-
TGCGCCAGCAGCCAAGAGGTACAGGGCTACAATGAGCAGTTCTTC	CASSQEVQGYNEQFF	TRBV4-1	-	TRBJ2-1	-
TGCAGCGTTACTCGCGGGGCGAGCTCCTACAATGAGCAGTTCTTC	CSVTRGASSYNEQFF	TRBV29-1	-	TRBJ2-1	-
TGTGCCAGCAGCACGACTAGCGGGACGCGTCAGTACTTC	CASSTTSGTRQYF	TRBV14	TRBD2	TRBJ2-5	-
TGCGCCAGCAGTGAGGGGAGTGGCTACACCTTC	CASSEGSGYTF	TRBV10-2	-	TRBJ1-2	once
TGTGCCAGCAGTTCTCGACTAGCGGGAGAGTACGAGCAGTACTTC	CASSSRLAGEYEQYF	TRBV27	TRBD2	TRBJ2-7	-
TGTGCCAGTAGTATAGTAAGACGGAACACCGGGGAGCTGTTTTTT	CASSIVRRNTGELFF	TRBV19	-	TRBJ2-2	-
TGCGCCAGCAGCTTGGACAGTAAGACAGATACGCAGTATTTT	CASSLDSKTDTQYF	TRBV5-1	-	TRBJ2-3	-
TGTGCCAGCAGCGTAGACCAACGAGCCTCTGGAAACACCATATATTTT	CASSVDQRASGNTIYF	TRBV9	-	TRBJ1-3	-
TGTGCCAGCAGCTTTAAGCGGGAACAATACACAGATACGCAGTATTTT	CASSFKREQYTDTQYF	TRBV5-4	TRBD2	TRBJ2-3	-
TGTGCCAGCAGCTTAGTGGGACACCAAGATACGCAGTATTTT	CASSLVGHQDTQYF	TRBV7-9	-	TRBJ2-3	-
TGTGCCAGCAGACTGGTTTACGGGGTCACAGATACGCAGTATTTT	CASRLVYGVTDTQYF	TRBV27	-	TRBJ2-3	-
TGTGCCAGCAGTGTCGACAGGGGGAGATATCAGCCCCAGCATTTT	CASSVDRGRYQPQHF	TRBV6-1	TRBD1	TRBJ1-5	-
TGCGCCAGCAGCTTGTCCGGGGGGACGAACTACGAGCAGTACTTC	CASSLSGGTNYEQYF	TRBV5-1	TRBD2	TRBJ2-7	-
TGTGCCAGCAGCACAGGACAGGGGTTCGATCAGCCCCAGCATTTT	CASSTGQGFDQPQHF	TRBV9	TRBD1	TRBJ1-5	once
TGCGCCAGCAGCTTGGAGGGTAGCGGGGGGACAGATACGCAGTATTTT	CASSLEGSGGTDTQYF	TRBV5-1	TRBD2	TRBJ2-3	-
TGCAGCGTGTCCGGGACTAGCGGGCGGGATACGGAGACCCAGTACTTC	CSVSGTSGRDTETQYF	TRBV29-1	TRBD2	TRBJ2-5	-
TGTGCCAGCAGCCCGGGGGCAGGGGATTACGAGCAGTACTTC	CASSPGAGDYEQYF	TRBV11-2	-	TRBJ2-7	-
TGTGCCAGCAGTCCCAACTTCGACCATTCGAGCTCCTACAATGAGCAGTTCTTC	CASSPNFDHSSSYNEQFF	TRBV27	-	TRBJ2-1	-
TGCAGCGTTGAAGACGGCTTCACAGATACGCAGTATTTT	CSVEDGFTDTQYF	TRBV29-1	-	TRBJ2-3	-
TGCGCCAGCAGTGGTTCTTTGGGTCAGCCCCAGCATTTT	CASSGSLGQPQHF	TRBV10-1	-	TRBJ1-5	few
TGTGCCAGCAGCTTTGGGGAGACCCAGTACTTC	CASSFGETQYF	TRBV5-4	-	TRBJ2-5	-
TGTGCCAGCAGGCACACAGGGGTAGGCGGAAACACCATATATTTT	CASRHTGVGGNTIYF	TRBV6-6	TRBD1	TRBJ1-3	once
TGTGCCACCAGCAGAGACCAGCTTACAGGGGACCCCTACGAGCAGTACTTC	CATSRDQLTGDPYEQYF	TRBV15	TRBD1	TRBJ2-7	-
TGTGCCAGCAGTCCCAGGACGGGTTCGAACACCGGGGAGCTGTTTTTT	CASSPRTGSNTGELFF	TRBV28	-	TRBJ2-2	few
TGTGCCAGCAGCCGGACGGCGAACACTGAAGCTTTCTTT	CASSRTANTEAFF	TRBV5-6	-	TRBJ1-1	-
TGTGCCAGCAGCTCCCCGGACAGTTACAACGGGGAGCTGTTTTTT	CASSSPDSYNGELFF	TRBV7-9	-	TRBJ2-2	-
TGTGCCTGGGTCCCGGACAGCCGTGGAAACACCATATATTTT	CAWVPDSRGNTIYF	TRBV30	-	TRBJ1-3	-
TGTGCCAGCAGCAAATTTGACAGGGGGCTCGGAAACACCATATATTTT	CASSKFDRGLGNTIYF	TRBV5-4	TRBD1	TRBJ1-3	-
TGCGCCAGCAGCCAGGACACGGGCCAACGGTACTATGGCTACACCTTC	CASSQDTGQRYYGYTF	TRBV5-1	-	TRBJ1-2	-
TGTGCCAGTAGTTTGCCGGCCGTAAACACTGAAGCTTTCTTT	CASSLPAVNTEAFF	TRBV19	-	TRBJ1-1	-
TGTGCCAGCAGCCAAAAACCCCTCCTCGGCGAAAAACTGTTTTTT	CASSQKPLLGEKLFF	TRBV4-2	-	TRBJ1-4	-
TGTGCCAGCAGCGCCAGCAGGAATTCACCCCTCCACTTT	CASSASRNSPLHF	TRBV7-2	-	TRBJ1-6	-
TGTGCCAGCAGGGAGCCAGGGTCTCGGGGCTACACCTTC	CASREPGSRGYTF	TRBV6-1	-	TRBJ1-2	-
TGTGCCAGCAGCTGGGCTGGGGGAGAAAAACTGTTTTTT	CASSWAGGEKLFF	TRBV5-6	-	TRBJ1-4	-